Sequencing of this T cell receptor beta chain was carried out in a study of blood T cell repertoires in COVID-19. In the original workflow: The assay estimated nucleated cells by amplifying reference gene primers. Produced via immunoSEQ multiplex PCR; TCRdb's table is partial and in-frame only. That table is the source of V, J and clone size, and D and trimming were worked out from the DNA. Among some 300,000 clones listed, 88% were seen once. The CDR3 has 16 amino acids. CDR1 MGHRA and CDR2 YSYEKL come from the germline V gene. Trimming removed 0 bases from V and 6 bases from J; junction bases left unmatched: 8.

V and J are TRBV4-1 and TRBJ2-4, with 7 bases matching TRBD2. This receptor was taken from an older woman in a cohort exposed to, infected with or recovered from COVID-19 (not recorded which). What was sequenced was PBMCs or T cells enriched from blood (not recorded which). CDR3 in amino acids: CASSQDRGDPRNIQYF. The CDR3 bases are TGCGCCAGCAGCCAAGATCGGGGGGACCCAAGAAACATTCAGTACTTC.